The present T cell receptor beta chain was sequenced within a study of T-cell memory formation after mild COVID-19. Germline-derived CDR1 and CDR2 are MNHEY and SMNVEV (reference sequence). The V end lost 3 bases, the J end lost 4 bases, and 9 bases lay between the germline ends. The CDR3 covers 13 residues. This clonotype occurred many times. Its antigen is as yet unknown. Study-level results: Detection of some responders pre-infection suggested pre-existing cross-reactive memory T cells participated. Contracting CD4+ clones lay largely in CM and EM, with CD8+ ones residing in EMRA. CD4+ bias marked clones expanding day 15 to 37, unlike balanced contracting clones.

TCRdb ran MiXCR on the 5' RACE reads and lists one entry per CDR3 protein. The sample contains 30,000 to 45,000 distinct CDR3 sequences, roughly 10% of which appear only once. The sequence was obtained from a man between 18 and 35 years old who had mild COVID-19 (a few samples of this study predate the infection). Cell type and time point are not known. The sample taken for sequencing was PBMCs or a T cell subset sorted from them (not recorded which). This sequence joins TRBV27 and TRBJ1-1; no definite D call. CDR3 bases: TGTGCCAGCAGTTTTAAAGAGACCACTGAAGCTTTCTTT. This translates into CASSFKETTEAFF.